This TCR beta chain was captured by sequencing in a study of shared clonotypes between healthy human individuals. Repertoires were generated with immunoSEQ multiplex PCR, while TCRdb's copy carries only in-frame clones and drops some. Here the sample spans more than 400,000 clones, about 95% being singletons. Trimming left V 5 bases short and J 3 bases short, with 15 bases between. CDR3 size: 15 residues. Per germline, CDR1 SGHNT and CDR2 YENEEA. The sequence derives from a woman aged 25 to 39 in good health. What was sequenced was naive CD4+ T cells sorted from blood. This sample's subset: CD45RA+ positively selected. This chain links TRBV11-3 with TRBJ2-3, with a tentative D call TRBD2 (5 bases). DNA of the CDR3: TGTGCCAGCAGCCACGGGGTCGGGTTAACAGATACGCAGTATTTT. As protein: CASSHGVGLTDTQYF. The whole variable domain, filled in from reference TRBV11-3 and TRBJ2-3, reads EAGVVQSPRYKIIEKKQPVAFWCNPISGHNTLYWYLQNLGQGPELLIRYENEEAVDDSQLPKDRFSAERLKGVDSTLKIQPAELGDSAVYLCASSHGVGLTDTQYFGPGTRLTVL.